The clone carrying this TCR beta chain occurred a few times. Its antigen is unidentified. TCRdb analysed the 5' RACE reads with MiXCR anew, one entry per CDR3 protein. The data contain hundreds of thousands of distinct CDR3 sequences, roughly 3.5% of them singletons. The V gene's germline CDR1 is SGDLS and CDR2 YYNGEE. The CDR3 has 14 amino acids. After removal of 3 bases from V and 8 bases from J, the junction contained 6 bases not matched to a gene. This sample stems from a study of T cells after yellow fever vaccination. Whole-study findings and limits: Although the secondary response was weaker, it peaked faster, at day 5 versus 15. Among primary-vaccination clones, most reappeared after the booster, at 95% to 96% for CD4 and around 91% for CD8. A minor fraction of clonotypes spanned both CD4 and CD8 compartments.

The V gene is TRBV9, the J gene TRBJ1-2; 11 nucleotides line up with TRBD1. Specimen: PBMCs, collected on the day of the yellow fever booster vaccination. The sequence was obtained from a man younger than 35 who received the YFV17D yellow fever vaccine. The CDR3 bases are TGTGCCAGCAGCGGGAAGGGACAGGGGGGCGGCTACACCTTC. This translates into CASSGKGQGGGYTF.